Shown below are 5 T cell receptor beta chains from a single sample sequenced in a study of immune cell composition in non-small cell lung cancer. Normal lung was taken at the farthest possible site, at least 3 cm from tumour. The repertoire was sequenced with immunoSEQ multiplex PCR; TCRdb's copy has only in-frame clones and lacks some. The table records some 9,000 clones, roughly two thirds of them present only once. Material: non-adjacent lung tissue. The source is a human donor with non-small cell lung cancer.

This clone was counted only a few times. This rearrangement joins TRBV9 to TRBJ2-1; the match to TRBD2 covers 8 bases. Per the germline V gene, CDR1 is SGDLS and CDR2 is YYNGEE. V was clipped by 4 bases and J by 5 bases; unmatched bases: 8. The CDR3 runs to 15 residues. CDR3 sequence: CASSPGGGQNNEQFF. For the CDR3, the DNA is TGTGCCAGCAGCCCCGGCGGGGGGCAGAACAATGAGCAGTTCTTC.

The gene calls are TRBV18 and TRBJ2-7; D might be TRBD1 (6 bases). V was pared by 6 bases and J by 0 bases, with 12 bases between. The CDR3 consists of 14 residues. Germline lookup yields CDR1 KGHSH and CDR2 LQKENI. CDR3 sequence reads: CASSWTVSSYEQYF. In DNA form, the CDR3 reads TGTGCCAGCTCCTGGACAGTAAGCTCCTACGAGCAGTACTTC.

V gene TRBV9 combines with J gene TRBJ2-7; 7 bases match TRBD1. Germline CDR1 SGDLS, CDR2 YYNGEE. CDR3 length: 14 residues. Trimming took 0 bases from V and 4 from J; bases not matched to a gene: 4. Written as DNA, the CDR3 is TGTGCCAGCAGCGTAGAAGGGGGCTCATACGAGCAGTACTTC. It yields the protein CASSVEGGSYEQYF.

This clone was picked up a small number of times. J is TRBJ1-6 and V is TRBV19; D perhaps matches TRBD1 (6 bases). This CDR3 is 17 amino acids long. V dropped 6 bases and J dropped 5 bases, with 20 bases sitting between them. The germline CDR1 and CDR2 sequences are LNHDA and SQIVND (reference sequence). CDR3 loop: CASSIQGTNLHNSPLHF. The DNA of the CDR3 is TGTGCCAGTAGCATACAGGGAACAAACCTCCATAATTCACCCCTCCACTTT. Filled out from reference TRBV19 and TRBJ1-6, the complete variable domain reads DGGITQSPKYLFRKEGQNVTLSCEQNLNHDAMYWYRQDPGQGLRLIYYSQIVNDFQKGDIAEGYSVSREKKESFPLTVTSAQKNPTAFYLCASSIQGTNLHNSPLHFGNGTRLTVT.

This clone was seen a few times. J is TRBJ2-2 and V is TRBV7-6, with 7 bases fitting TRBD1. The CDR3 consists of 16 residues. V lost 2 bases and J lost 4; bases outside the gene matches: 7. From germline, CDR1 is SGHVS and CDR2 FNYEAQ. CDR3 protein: CASSLFQGDLTGELFF. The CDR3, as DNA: TGTGCCAGCAGCTTATTTCAGGGGGACCTCACCGGGGAGCTGTTTTTT.